Sequencing of this T cell receptor (beta chain) was carried out in a study of post-analysis software for immune sequencing data. Unique molecular identifiers were carried by the TCR beta cDNA libraries. TCRdb re-called the PCR reads with MiXCR, one entry per CDR3 protein. The sample lists 650,000 to 850,000 distinct CDR3 sequences, approximately 53% occurring once. As to this clonotype: No antigen is known for it.

Germline assignment: CDR1 SGHTA and CDR2 FQGTGA. The CDR3 spans 13 residues. Trimming left V 2 bases short and J 7 bases short, with 9 bases between. Overall study findings and caveats: By F measure, strong co-clustering occurred among samples prepared in the same batch. Comparison with controls showed significantly lower normalized Chao1 diversity in multiple sclerosis patients. Roughly 5 TRBV segments, TRBV5-6, TRBV5-1 and TRBV20-1 among them, were found more frequent in patients than controls.

The sequenced sample consisted of blood. The chain joins TRBV7-3 to TRBJ1-5; D is unresolved. The clonotype comes from a girl aged 5-17 years with multiple sclerosis. The CDR3 DNA reads as TGTGCCAGCAGCTTAGCTGTGGACCAGCCCCAGCATTTT. It specifies CASSLAVDQPQHF.